These T cell receptor beta chains were read from a single sample in a study of control samples from healthy donors and cancer patients. Repertoires were generated with immunoSEQ multiplex PCR, while TCRdb's copy carries only in-frame clones and drops some. The data contain around 170,000 clones, 70% to 90% of them singletons. Sequenced: blood. Source of these receptors: a woman aged 25-40 years in good health. The CDR3 runs from the conserved cysteine through the conserved F or W. Each record gives: D gene, J gene, clone size, V gene, CDR3 DNA, CDR3 protein. A D gene is named only where the DNA matches it firmly. Expanded clones get a size class; other rows say once, few or many, or leave the size out.

NA | TRBJ2-5 | NA | TRBV10-3 | TGTGCCATCAGTGAGTCCAACAGGGCGGAGACCCAGTACTTC | CAISESNRAETQYF
TRBD2 | TRBJ2-1 | NA | TRBV5-1 | TGCGCCAGCACTATAGCGGGGTACTCCTACAATGAGCAGTTCTTC | CASTIAGYSYNEQFF
NA | TRBJ2-7 | NA | TRBV3-1/TRBV3-2 | TGTGCCAGCAGCCAGGGACTCAAGAGCTCCTACGAGCAGTACTTC | CASSQGLKSSYEQYF
NA | TRBJ2-5 | NA | TRBV15 | TGTGCCACCAGCAGACAGGGACGGTACCAAGAGACCCAGTACTTC | CATSRQGRYQETQYF
TRBD2 | TRBJ2-3 | NA | TRBV11-2 | TGTGCCAGCAGCTTACCCTCCGGGACTAAACTTAGCACAGATACGCAGTATTTT | CASSLPSGTKLSTDTQYF
NA | TRBJ2-3 | NA | TRBV18 | TGTGCCAGCTCACCACGCTCACTTGAGAGAGCGCAGTATTTT | CASSPRSLERAQYF
NA | TRBJ2-7 | NA | TRBV15 | TGTGCCACCAGCAGCGATCCCGCCTTCTCCTACGAGCAGTACTTC | CATSSDPAFSYEQYF
TRBD1 | TRBJ2-1 | NA | TRBV2 | TGTGCCAGCACCCTGGACAGGGCGGTAGGTGAGCAGTTCTTC | CASTLDRAVGEQFF
TRBD1 | TRBJ1-1 | NA | TRBV5-1 | TGCGCCAGCAGCCGGGGACAGAGCCCGAAATTGAACACTGAAGCTTTCTTT | CASSRGQSPKLNTEAFF
TRBD1 | TRBJ2-4 | NA | TRBV6-1 | TGTGCCAGCAGTGAATTCGGACAGGGGGCGCGAATTACCAAAAACATTCAGTACTTC | CASSEFGQGARITKNIQYF
NA | TRBJ2-7 | NA | TRBV7-2 | TGTGCCAGCAGCTTCCCCGGGGGCGAGCAGTACTTC | CASSFPGGEQYF
NA | TRBJ2-6 | NA | TRBV29-1 | TGCAGCGTTGAAGATCGGTATTCAAGCTCTGGGGCCAACGTCCTGACTTTC | CSVEDRYSSSGANVLTF
TRBD2 | TRBJ2-5 | NA | TRBV6-6 | TGTGCCAGCAGTCGATCCTCACTTGGGACTAGCCCCGAGACCCAGTACTTC | CASSRSSLGTSPETQYF
NA | TRBJ2-1 | NA | TRBV5-4 | TGTGCCAGCAGCTTTGTTTCCAATGAGCAGTTCTTC | CASSFVSNEQFF
TRBD1 | TRBJ1-3 | once | TRBV5-4 | TGTGCCAGCAGCGCCGGGACAGGGGGCCTTGGAAACACCATATATTTT | CASSAGTGGLGNTIYF
TRBD2 | TRBJ2-7 | NA | TRBV27 | TGTGCCAGCAGTTTCCGGCTAGCGGGGTACGAGCAGTACTTC | CASSFRLAGYEQYF
NA | TRBJ2-2 | NA | TRBV5-1 | TGCGCCAGCAGCTGGCAGGACACCGGGGAGCTGTTTTTT | CASSWQDTGELFF
NA | TRBJ1-3 | NA | TRBV7-9 | TGTGCCAGCAGCTTACCCACCATGACAGGACCGCTCTCTGGAAACACCATATATTTT | CASSLPTMTGPLSGNTIYF
NA | TRBJ2-6 | NA | TRBV9 | TGTGCCAGCAGCGTACACCCCGGGGCTACTGGGGCCAACGTCCTGACTTTC | CASSVHPGATGANVLTF
NA | TRBJ1-2 | once | TRBV11-3 | TGTGCCAGCAGCTTGGGACGGAATTATGGCTACACCTTC | CASSLGRNYGYTF
TRBD2 | TRBJ2-4 | NA | TRBV4-1 | TGCGCCAGCAGCCAAGGCGATAGCGGGGGGCGGGGCATTCAGTACTTC | CASSQGDSGGRGIQYF
NA | TRBJ1-3 | NA | TRBV30 | TGTGCCTGGAGTGTACTCCGATCTGGAAACACCATATATTTT | CAWSVLRSGNTIYF
NA | TRBJ1-1 | NA | TRBV5-5 | TGTGCCAGCAGCTTCTCCCCGGCCAGCTCGACCTCCCAGAACACTGAAGCTTTCTTT | CASSFSPASSTSQNTEAFF
NA | TRBJ1-1 | NA | TRBV6-5 | TGTGCCAGCTGGTTTGTGAACACTGAAGCTTTCTTT | CASWFVNTEAFF
NA | TRBJ1-5 | NA | TRBV11-2 | TGTGCCAGCGCCCAACGAGGCAATCAGCCCCAGCATTTT | CASAQRGNQPQHF
NA | TRBJ2-7 | NA | TRBV6-5 | TGTGCCAGCAGAAGAGAGACGGAGTGGCGCTACGAGCAGTACTTC | CASRRETEWRYEQYF
NA | TRBJ2-5 | NA | TRBV11-2 | TGTGCCAGCAGCTTAGTCGGCGAGACCCAGTACTTC | CASSLVGETQYF
TRBD1 | TRBJ1-5 | NA | TRBV5-6 | TGTGCCAGCAGCCCGGGACAGGGTGATCAGCCCCAGCATTTT | CASSPGQGDQPQHF
TRBD1 | TRBJ1-3 | NA | TRBV2 | TGTGCCAGCAGCGTGGGACAGATCTCTGGAAACACCATATATTTT | CASSVGQISGNTIYF
NA | TRBJ1-2 | NA | TRBV30 | TGTGCCTGGAGTGAGGCCCTCGGTGGCTACACCTTC | CAWSEALGGYTF
NA | TRBJ1-3 | NA | TRBV19 | TGTGCCAGTAGTCCCGGATTCAACACCATATATTTT | CASSPGFNTIYF
NA | TRBJ1-2 | NA | TRBV20-1 | TGCAGTGCTAGTTGGGGAGGGGCTAACTATGGCTACACCTTC | CSASWGGANYGYTF
TRBD1 | TRBJ2-1 | NA | TRBV3-1/TRBV3-2 | TGTGCCAGCAGGCCGCCGGGGACAGGGGCAAATGAGCAGTTCTTC | CASRPPGTGANEQFF
NA | TRBJ2-7 | NA | TRBV7-9 | TGTGCCAGCAGCTTAAGTTTAGAACTCGACGAGCAGTACTTC | CASSLSLELDEQYF
TRBD2 | TRBJ2-3 | once | TRBV24-1 | TGTGCCACCAGTGACCGTCCGGGGCTAGCGGGGGGCCGGGATACGCAGTATTTT | CATSDRPGLAGGRDTQYF
NA | TRBJ1-2 | NA | TRBV7-2 | TGTGCCAGCAGCTTAGTCGTAGGGGGGGGCGATGGCTACACCTTC | CASSLVVGGGDGYTF
TRBD1 | TRBJ2-5 | NA | TRBV6-6 | TGTGCCAGCACCCAGAGTGGGACAGGGGGCTATGGGACCCAGTACTTC | CASTQSGTGGYGTQYF
NA | TRBJ2-3 | NA | TRBV9 | TGTGCCAGCAGCGTAGCGGGGGGCCGCGATACGCAGTATTTT | CASSVAGGRDTQYF
NA | TRBJ2-3 | once | TRBV28 | TGTGCCAGCGCGCACGCAGATACGCAGTATTTT | CASAHADTQYF
NA | TRBJ2-1 | NA | TRBV2 | TGTGCCAGCAAGCTTGAGATCAATGAGCAGTTCTTC | CASKLEINEQFF
NA | TRBJ1-5 | NA | TRBV6-1 | TGTGCCAGCAGTGAGGCGGGGTTCGGGGGGCAGCCCCAGCATTTT | CASSEAGFGGQPQHF
NA | TRBJ1-2 | NA | TRBV29-1 | TGCAGCGTTGAATCAAGGGTCCTGACTAACTATGGCTACACCTTC | CSVESRVLTNYGYTF
NA | TRBJ2-7 | NA | TRBV6-5 | TGTGCCAGCAGTTATTCAAGGGTCGGGGGCGAGCAGTACTTC | CASSYSRVGGEQYF
NA | TRBJ1-5 | NA | TRBV2 | TGTGCCAGCGCCCAAGTGCAGCTCGTTGATAGCAATCAGCCCCAGCATTTT | CASAQVQLVDSNQPQHF
NA | TRBJ2-2 | NA | TRBV9 | TGTGCCAGCAGTTTAAAGGGGGGCGCGAACACCGGGGAGCTGTTTTTT | CASSLKGGANTGELFF
NA | TRBJ2-3 | NA | TRBV2 | TGTGCCAGCAGTAGGGACCAAACAAAAAGCACAGATACGCAGTATTTT | CASSRDQTKSTDTQYF
TRBD2 | TRBJ2-3 | NA | TRBV15 | TGTGCCACCAATACGGGAGGGCCGGGGGATACGCAGTATTTT | CATNTGGPGDTQYF
TRBD1 | TRBJ1-1 | NA | TRBV7-6 | TGTGCCAGCAGTTTTCCGACAGGGACTGAAGCTTTCTTT | CASSFPTGTEAFF
NA | TRBJ2-3 | NA | TRBV10-3 | TGTGCCATCAGTGACGGGCTTTACACAGATACGCAGTATTTT | CAISDGLYTDTQYF
TRBD2 | TRBJ2-1 | NA | TRBV4-2 | TGTGCCAGCAGCCAAGATCTTAGCGGGAGGGGTGAGCAGTTCTTC | CASSQDLSGRGEQFF
NA | TRBJ2-7 | NA | TRBV2 | TGTGCCAGCAGTGAATTCAGGTTCTTTTCCTTC | CASSEFRFFSF
NA | TRBJ2-5 | NA | TRBV12-3/TRBV12-4 | TGTGCCAGCAGTATGAACGGGGGAGAGACCCAGTACTTC | CASSMNGGETQYF
NA | TRBJ2-2 | NA | TRBV18 | TGTGCCAGCTCACCCACCGGGGAGCTGTTTTTT | CASSPTGELFF
TRBD2 | TRBJ2-1 | many | TRBV7-8 | TGTGCCAGCAGCACCTTGACTAGCGGCTACAATGAGCAGTTCTTC | CASSTLTSGYNEQFF
NA | TRBJ2-5 | NA | TRBV6-2/TRBV6-3 | TGTGCCAGCAACCCGGGAACCCTTTCGGAGACCCAGTACTTC | CASNPGTLSETQYF
NA | TRBJ1-4 | NA | TRBV4-2 | TGTGCCAGCGCCGTCCGGGGCAACAAACTGTTTTTT | CASAVRGNKLFF
TRBD1 | TRBJ1-4 | NA | TRBV5-1 | TGCGCCAGCAGCACCGGGACAGTCGCAACTAATGAAAAACTGTTTTTT | CASSTGTVATNEKLFF